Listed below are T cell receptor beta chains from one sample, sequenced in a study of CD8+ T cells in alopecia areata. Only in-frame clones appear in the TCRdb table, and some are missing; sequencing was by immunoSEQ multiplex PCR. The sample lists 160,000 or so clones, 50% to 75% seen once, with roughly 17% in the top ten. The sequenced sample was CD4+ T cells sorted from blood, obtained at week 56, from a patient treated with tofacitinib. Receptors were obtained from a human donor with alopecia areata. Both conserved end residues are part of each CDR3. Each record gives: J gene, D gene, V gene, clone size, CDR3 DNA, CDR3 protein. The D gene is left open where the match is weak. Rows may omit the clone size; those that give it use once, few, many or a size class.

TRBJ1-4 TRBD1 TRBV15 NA TGTGCCACCAGCAGGGAGGCCGGGACAGATTCTGAAAAACTGTTTTTT CATSREAGTDSEKLFF
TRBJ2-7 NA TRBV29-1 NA TGCAGCGTTGACCGGGGGGCAGACGAGCAGTACTTC CSVDRGADEQYF
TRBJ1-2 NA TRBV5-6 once TGTGCCAGCAGCTTGGCAGCCATTAACTATGGCTACACCTTC CASSLAAINYGYTF
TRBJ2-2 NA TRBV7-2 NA TGTGCCAGCAGCTTAGATGTTGGGGAGCTGTTTTTT CASSLDVGELFF
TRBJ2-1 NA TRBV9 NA TGTGCCAGCAGCGTAGCTTTGGCAGGGGATGAGTTCTTC CASSVALAGDEFF
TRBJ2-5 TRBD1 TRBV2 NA TGTGCCAGCAGTGATCCGACAGGGAAAGAGACCCAGTACTTC CASSDPTGKETQYF
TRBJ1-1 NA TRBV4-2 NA TGTGCCAGCAGCCAAGACCAGCACACTGAAGCTTTCTTT CASSQDQHTEAFF
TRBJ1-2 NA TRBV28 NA TGTGCCAGCAGCGGAGATACCGGGATTTATGGCTACACCTTC CASSGDTGIYGYTF
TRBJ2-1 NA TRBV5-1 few TGCGCCAGCAGCCAAGACGCAAACTACAATGAGCAGTTCTTC CASSQDANYNEQFF
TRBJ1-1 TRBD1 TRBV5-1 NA TGCGCCAGCAGCCAGACAGGGTTGAACACTGAAGCTTTCTTT CASSQTGLNTEAFF
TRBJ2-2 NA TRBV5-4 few TGTGCCAGCAGCTTGGCTGGGGGGTCCGGGGAGCTGTTTTTT CASSLAGGSGELFF
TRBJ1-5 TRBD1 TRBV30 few TGTGCCTGGAGTGCGGACAGGGAAACCTATAGCAATCAGCCCCAGCATTTT CAWSADRETYSNQPQHF
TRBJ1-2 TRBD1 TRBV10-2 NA TGCGCCAGCAGCGCCGGGACAGCGAATTTCTATGGCTACACCTTC CASSAGTANFYGYTF
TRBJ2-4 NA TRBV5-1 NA TGCGCCAGCAGCTCCCGCCCGGCAGACGCTAACATTCAGTACTTC CASSSRPADANIQYF
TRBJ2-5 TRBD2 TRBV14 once TGTGCCAGCAGCCTGCTTCTAGCGGAGCAAGAGACCCAGTACTTC CASSLLLAEQETQYF
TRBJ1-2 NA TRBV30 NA TGTGCCGGGAGTGCAAATTCGGGGGCCTATGGCTACACCTTC CAGSANSGAYGYTF
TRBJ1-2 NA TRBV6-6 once TGTGCCAGCAGTTACAACGGGCAGAACTATGGCTACACCTTC CASSYNGQNYGYTF
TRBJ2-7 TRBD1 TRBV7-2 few TGTGCCAGCAGCTCCGCCAGGGGGTACGAGCAGTACTTC CASSSARGYEQYF
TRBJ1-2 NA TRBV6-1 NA TGTGCCAGCAGAGCAGGCGGGGGAGAGAACTATGGCTACACCTTC CASRAGGGENYGYTF
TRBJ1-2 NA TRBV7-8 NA TGTGCCAGCAGCTTAAGCGGTCGGGGCAGGGAAATAAACTATGGCTACACCTTC CASSLSGRGREINYGYTF
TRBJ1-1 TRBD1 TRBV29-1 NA TGCAGCGTTGAGGGACAGTACACTGAAGCTTTCTTT CSVEGQYTEAFF
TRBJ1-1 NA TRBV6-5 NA TGTGCCAGCAGTCAGGGAGGTCGTGAATCGGCTTTCTTT CASSQGGRESAFF
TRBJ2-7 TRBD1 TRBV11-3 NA TGTGCCAGCAGCTTAAGACAGGGGACATACGAGCAGTACTTC CASSLRQGTYEQYF
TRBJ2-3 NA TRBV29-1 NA TGCAGCGTTGAGCCAGGGACCGATACGCAGTATTTT CSVEPGTDTQYF
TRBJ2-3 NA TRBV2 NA TGTGCCAGCAGTTCACGGGGCACAGATACGCAGTATTTT CASSSRGTDTQYF
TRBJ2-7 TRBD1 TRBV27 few TGTGCCAGCAGTACAACCGGGACAGGGCGCGAGCAGTACTTC CASSTTGTGREQYF
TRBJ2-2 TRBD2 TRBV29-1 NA TGCAGCGTTGGGACTAGGAACACCGGGGAGCTGTTTTTT CSVGTRNTGELFF
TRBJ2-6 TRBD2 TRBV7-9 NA TGTGCCAGCAGCGCCCGGACTAGCTCTGGGGCCAACGTCCTGACTTTC CASSARTSSGANVLTF
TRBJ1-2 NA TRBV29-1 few TGCAGCGTTGAACAGGGGATCAACTATGGCTACACCTTC CSVEQGINYGYTF
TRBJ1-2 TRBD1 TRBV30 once TGTGCCTGGAGTCCCGGGACAGGCTCGAGCTATGGCTACACCTTC CAWSPGTGSSYGYTF
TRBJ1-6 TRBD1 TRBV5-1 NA TGCGCCAGCAGCAAGAACGAATACAGGGGCCGTAATTCACCCCTCCACTTT CASSKNEYRGRNSPLHF
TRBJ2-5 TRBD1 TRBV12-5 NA TGTGCTAGTGGTTTGGCCACAGGGGGGACCAACCAAGAGACCCAGTACTTC CASGLATGGTNQETQYF
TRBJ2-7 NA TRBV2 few TGTGCCAGCAGCATCCAGGGATCCTACGAGCAGTACTTC CASSIQGSYEQYF
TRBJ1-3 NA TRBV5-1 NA TGCGCCAGCAGCGGGGGAAACACCATATATTTT CASSGGNTIYF
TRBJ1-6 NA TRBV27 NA TGTGCCAGCAGTTTAGTCGGGGGCAATTCACCCCTCCACTTT CASSLVGGNSPLHF
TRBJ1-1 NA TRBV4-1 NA TGCGCCAGCAGCCAAATCAGGCGAACGAACACTGAAGCTTTCTTT CASSQIRRTNTEAFF
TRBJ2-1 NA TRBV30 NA TGTGCCTGGAGTGTATTGTATGAGCAGTTCTTC CAWSVLYEQFF
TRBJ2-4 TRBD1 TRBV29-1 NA TGCAGCGCCAGAGGGTGGACAGGGGAGTACTTC CSARGWTGEYF
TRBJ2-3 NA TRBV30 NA TGTGCCTGGAGGAGGGGGATAGGTGGCACAGATACGCAGTATTTT CAWRRGIGGTDTQYF
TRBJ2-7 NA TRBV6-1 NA TGTGCCAGCGTCGGGAACTCCTACGAGCAGTACTTC CASVGNSYEQYF
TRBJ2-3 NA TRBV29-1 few TGCAGCGTTGACCGGGAGAAAACAGATACGCAGTATTTT CSVDREKTDTQYF
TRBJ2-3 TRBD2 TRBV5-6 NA TGTGCCAGCAGCTTCGCGGGGGTTACTAGCACAGATACGCAGTATTTT CASSFAGVTSTDTQYF
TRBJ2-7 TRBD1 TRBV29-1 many TGCAGCGTTGCGGCAGGGGGCTCCTACGAGCAGTACTTC CSVAAGGSYEQYF
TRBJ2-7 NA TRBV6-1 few TGTGCCAGCATCTCCAGGGGTTGGGAGCAGTACTTC CASISRGWEQYF
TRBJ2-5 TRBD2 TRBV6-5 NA TGTGCCAGCAGTGGGATGACTAGCGGAGAGACCCAGTACTTC CASSGMTSGETQYF
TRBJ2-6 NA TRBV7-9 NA TGTGCCAGCAGCTTAGGAAACAGGCTCTCTGGGGCCAACGTCCTGACTTTC CASSLGNRLSGANVLTF
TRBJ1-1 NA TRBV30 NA TGTGCCTGGAGCTCGGACCTGGCCCGAAGAGCTTTCTTT CAWSSDLARRAFF
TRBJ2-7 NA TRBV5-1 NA TGCGCCAGCAGAAGCTACCCAGACTCCTACGAGCAGTACTTC CASRSYPDSYEQYF
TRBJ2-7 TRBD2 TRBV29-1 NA TGCAGCGTAGCGGGGGCCTCCTACGAGCAGTACTTC CSVAGASYEQYF
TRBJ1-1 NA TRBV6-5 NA TGTGCCAGCAGCGGGGGGCTGAGGGACACTGAAGCTTTCTTT CASSGGLRDTEAFF
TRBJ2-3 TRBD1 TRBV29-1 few TGCAGCGTGACGGACAGGGGATCAGATACGCAGTATTTT CSVTDRGSDTQYF
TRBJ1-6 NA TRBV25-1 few TGTGCCAGCAGTCCCTCGGATAATTCACCCCTCCACTTT CASSPSDNSPLHF
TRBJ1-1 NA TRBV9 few TGTGCCAGCAGCGTAGACACACAGAGATACACTGAAGCTTTCTTT CASSVDTQRYTEAFF
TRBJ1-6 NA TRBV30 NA TGTGCCTGGAGTGTAAGGGTCTACAGGGCGAGGAATTCACCCCTCCACTTT CAWSVRVYRARNSPLHF
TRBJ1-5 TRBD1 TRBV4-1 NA TGCGCCAGCAGCCTAGGAGGGACAGCTAGACATAGCAATCAGCCCCAGCATTTT CASSLGGTARHSNQPQHF
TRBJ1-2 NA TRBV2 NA TGTGCCAGCAGTGAGGTCAGAGGGGGCTACACCTTC CASSEVRGGYTF
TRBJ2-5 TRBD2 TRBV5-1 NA TGCGCCAGCAGCCCGGGACTAGCGGGGGAGACCCAGTACTTC CASSPGLAGETQYF
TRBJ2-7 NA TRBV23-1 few TGCGCCAGCAGTCAATGGGGAGGTCGGGCGTACGAGCAGTACTTC CASSQWGGRAYEQYF
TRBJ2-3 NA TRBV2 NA TGTGCCAGCAGTACAACGCGGGCCTACACAGATACGCAGTATTTT CASSTTRAYTDTQYF
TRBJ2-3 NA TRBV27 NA TGTGCCAGCAGAGTGGTATGGGGGGCTAGAACAGATACGCAGTATTTT CASRVVWGARTDTQYF